This section outlines one TCR beta chain sequence together with its context. The antigen this receptor binds is unknown. No base quality information exists; no much larger clone differs at one position. The CDR3 numbers 14 residues from cysteine through phenylalanine. Of all the DNA, just the CDR3 is kept, 42 bases in frame from base 1. Sequences LGHNA (CDR1) and YNFKEQ (CDR2) are obtained from the germline V gene. Between the V and J ends, shortened by 0 bases and 10 bases respectively, the junction contains 10 bases. Library method: RT-PCR. Sequencing took place on an Illumina HiSeq 2500. TCRdb's own reprocessing of the public reads used fastp at Q25 and MiXCR and kept productive beta chains. Each entry merges the rows of one CDR3 protein and shows their most common DNA and genes. In this sample the table shows around 750,000 distinct CDR3 sequences, over 20% of which occur a single time. Jointly, the top ten make up around 9.6% of the sample.

The data were obtained in a study of response to subunit inactivated influenza vaccine (dated by TCRdb to 2017 to 2018). In the study overall: Deep quantitative profiling of the T cell receptor repertoire was used in the study to follow responses to a trivalent subunit inactivated influenza vaccine.

The investigation overall reported the following: The authors suggested that each seasonal influenza vaccination may recruit only a limited number of new T cells.

This receptor was identified in a man aged 45 to 65 who received an inactivated influenza vaccine. Donor details come from another sample of the same person, matched by shared clones. The material sequenced was PBMCs from blood, taken more than 4 days after vaccination. Here the chain combines TRBV4-2 and TRBJ2-6, with the D gene not clear enough to name. The bases read TGTGCCAGCAGCCAAGATCGGGCGCTTAACGTCCTGACTTTC. This yields the protein CASSQDRALNVLTF.